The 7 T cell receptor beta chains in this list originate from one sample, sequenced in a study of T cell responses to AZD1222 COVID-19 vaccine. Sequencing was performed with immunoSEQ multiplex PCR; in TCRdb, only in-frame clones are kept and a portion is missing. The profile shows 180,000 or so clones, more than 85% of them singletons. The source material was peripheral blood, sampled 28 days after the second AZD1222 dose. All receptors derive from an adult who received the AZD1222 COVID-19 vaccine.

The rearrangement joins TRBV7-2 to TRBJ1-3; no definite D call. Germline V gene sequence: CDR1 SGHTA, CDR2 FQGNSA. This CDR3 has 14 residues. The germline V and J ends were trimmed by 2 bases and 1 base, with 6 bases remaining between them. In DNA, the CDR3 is TGTGCCAGCAGCTTACGGGGTTCTGGAAACACCATATATTTT. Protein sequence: CASSLRGSGNTIYF.

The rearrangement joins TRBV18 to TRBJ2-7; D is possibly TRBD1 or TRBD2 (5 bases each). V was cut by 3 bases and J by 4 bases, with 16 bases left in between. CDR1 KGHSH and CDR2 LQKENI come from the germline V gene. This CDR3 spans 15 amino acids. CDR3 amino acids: CASSPGRGESYEQYF. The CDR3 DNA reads TGTGCCAGCTCACCGGGGAGAGGGGAGTCTTACGAGCAGTACTTC.

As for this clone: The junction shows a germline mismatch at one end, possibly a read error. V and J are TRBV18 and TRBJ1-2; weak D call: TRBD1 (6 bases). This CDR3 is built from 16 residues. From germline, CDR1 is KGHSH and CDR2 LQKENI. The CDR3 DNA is TGTGCCAGCTCACCACAATACGGCGGGGGCGACTATCGCTACACCTTC. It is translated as CASSPQYGGGDYRYTF.

CDR3 amino acids: CASSLQMGRAAYGYTF. Written as DNA, the CDR3 is TGTGCCAGCAGCTTGCAAATGGGTCGGGCAGCCTATGGCTACACCTTC. The V gene is TRBV7-6, the J gene TRBJ1-2; no clear D. The CDR3 contains 16 residues. Germline assignment: CDR1 SGHVS and CDR2 FNYEAQ. V shed 3 bases and J shed 4 bases, with 18 bases lying between them.

Written as DNA, the CDR3 is TGTGCCAGCAGTGAAGCTAGCGGGGGGGTGGATACGCAGTATTTT. Translated, it gives CASSEASGGVDTQYF. V gene TRBV2 combines with J gene TRBJ2-3, with 11 bases lining up with TRBD2. The CDR3 has 15 amino acids. Trimming cost V 0 bases and J 6 bases; bases outside gene matches: 2. Germline V gives CDR1 SNHLY, CDR2 FYNNEI.

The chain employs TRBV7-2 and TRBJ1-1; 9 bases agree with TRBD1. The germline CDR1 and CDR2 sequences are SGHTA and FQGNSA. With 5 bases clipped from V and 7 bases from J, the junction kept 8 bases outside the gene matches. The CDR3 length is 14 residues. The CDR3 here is CASSTRTGALEAFF. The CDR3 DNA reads TGTGCCAGCAGCACCCGGACAGGGGCCCTTGAAGCTTTCTTT.

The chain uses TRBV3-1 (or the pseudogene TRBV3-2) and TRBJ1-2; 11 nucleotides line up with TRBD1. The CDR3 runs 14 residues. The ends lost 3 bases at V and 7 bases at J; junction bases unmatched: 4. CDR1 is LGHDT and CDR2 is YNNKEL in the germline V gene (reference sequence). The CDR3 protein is CASSHRTGGIGYTF. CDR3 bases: TGTGCCAGCAGCCACCGGACAGGGGGCATTGGCTACACCTTC.